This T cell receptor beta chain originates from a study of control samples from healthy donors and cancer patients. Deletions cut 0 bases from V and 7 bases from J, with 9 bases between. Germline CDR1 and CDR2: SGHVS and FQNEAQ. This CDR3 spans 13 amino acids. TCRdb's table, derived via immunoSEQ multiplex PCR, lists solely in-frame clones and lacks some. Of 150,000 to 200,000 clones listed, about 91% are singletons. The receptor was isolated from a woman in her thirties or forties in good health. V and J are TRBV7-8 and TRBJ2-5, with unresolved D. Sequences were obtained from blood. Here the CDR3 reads CASSLALVRTQYF. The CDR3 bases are TGTGCCAGCAGCTTAGCCCTAGTGCGGACCCAGTACTTC.